The 29 T cell receptor beta chains in this list originate from one sample, sequenced in a study of response to subunit inactivated influenza vaccine. Via MiXCR, TCRdb re-called the RT-PCR reads, giving one row per CDR3 protein. The profile shows 200,000 to 300,000 distinct CDR3 sequences, 12% of them singletons. The sample here was non-naive T cells sorted from PBMCs, taken approximately 15 days before vaccination. The receptors stem from a man aged 45-60 years who received an inactivated influenza vaccine.

This clonotype was detected many times. The rearrangement joins TRBV6-2 or TRBV6-3 to TRBJ1-5, with D unclear. The CDR3 length is 11 residues. Germline CDR1 reads MNHEY; CDR2 reads SVGEGT. The V end lost 6 bases, the J end lost 11 bases, and 11 bases lay between the germline ends. The CDR3 region has the DNA TGTGCCAGCAGCCCGGGATCTACCCAGCATTTT. Its translation is CASSPGSTQHF.

The chain has TRBV5-5 and TRBJ2-2, with a weak D call TRBD1 (6 bases). The CDR3 is made up of 15 amino acids. V was shortened by 4 bases and J by 4 bases, with 14 bases between the two germline ends. Germline loops: CDR1 SGHKS, CDR2 YYEKEE (reference sequence). In nucleotides, the CDR3 is TGTGCCAGCAGCCCTCAGGGGCGAGGCACCGGGGAGCTGTTTTTT. It translates to CASSPQGRGTGELFF. Full variable domain (missing parts from reference TRBV5-5 and TRBJ2-2): DAGVTQSPTHLIKTRGQQVTLRCSPISGHKSVSWYQQVLGQGPQFIFQYYEKEERGRGNFPDRFSARQFPNYSSELNVNALLLGDSALYLCASSPQGRGTGELFFGEGSRLTVL.

The genes are TRBV7-6 and TRBJ2-5; maybe TRBD1 (5 bases). Trimming stripped 5 bases from V and 8 bases from J, with 15 bases between. Per the germline V gene, CDR1 is SGHVS and CDR2 is FNYEAQ. The CDR3 is 13 residues long. CDR3: CASSQTESSTQYF. The CDR3 DNA is TGTGCCAGCAGCCAGACAGAATCGAGTACCCAGTACTTC.

At least ten counts were recorded for this clonotype. The chain couples TRBV7-2 to TRBJ1-4; D is undetermined. V lost 5 bases to trimming and J lost 2 bases, with 15 bases between them. The CDR3 has 16 residues. Germline V gene lookup returns CDR1 SGHTA and CDR2 FQGNSA. The CDR3 coding sequence is TGTGCCAGCAGCGAACGTCCTGGTCCGACTAATGAAAAACTGTTTTTT. It encodes CASSERPGPTNEKLFF.

This clonotype was seen only a few times. V is TRBV10-3 and J is TRBJ2-3; 13 nucleotides agree with TRBD2. Per germline, CDR1 ENHRY and CDR2 SYGVKD. This CDR3 is built from 14 residues. Trimming at V came to 8 bases and at J to 5 bases, leaving 4 bases not matched to a gene. The CDR3 protein is CAIGTSGAIDTQYF. CDR3 nucleotide sequence: TGTGCCATCGGGACTAGCGGGGCGATAGATACGCAGTATTTT.

V and J are TRBV5-6 and TRBJ2-2; TRBD1 agrees at 8 bases. V shed 5 bases and J 6 bases; nucleotides not matched to a gene: 12. Germline values: CDR1 SGHDT, CDR2 YYEEEE. The CDR3 loop spans 16 amino acids. CDR3 residues: CASRAGGQGISGELFF. The DNA for the CDR3 is TGTGCCAGCAGAGCAGGAGGACAGGGTATCTCCGGGGAGCTGTTTTTT. The entire variable domain, with the rest obtained from reference TRBV5-6 and TRBJ2-2, is as follows: DAGVTQSPTHLIKTRGQQVTLRCSPKSGHDTVSWYQQALGQGPQFIFQYYEEEERQRGNFPDRFSGHQFPNYSSELNVNALLLGDSALYLCASRAGGQGISGELFFGEGSRLTVL.

V is TRBV29-1 and J is TRBJ1-5; 8 nucleotides line up with TRBD1. Trimming removed 5 bases from V and 1 base from J; junction bases left unmatched: 4. The CDR3 contains 14 residues. The germline CDR1 and CDR2 sequences are SQVTM and ANQGSEA. The CDR3 sequence is CSVSGQGSNQPQHF. CDR3 bases: TGCAGCGTTTCTGGACAGGGCAGCAATCAGCCCCAGCATTTT.

A few counts support this clonotype. The V call is TRBV6-1, the J call TRBJ2-2; 7 bases agree with TRBD2. There are 15 residues in the CDR3. Trimming took 7 bases from V and 7 from J; bases not matched to a gene: 12. Germline V CDR1 and CDR2: MNHNS, SASEGT. In nucleotides, the CDR3 is TGTGCCAGCACCCTGGGTTGGGGGGGAATCGGGGAGCTGTTTTTT. The encoded protein is CASTLGWGGIGELFF.

This clonotype was observed many times. The V call is TRBV29-1, the J call TRBJ1-2, with TRBD1 matching 7 bases. The V and J ends lost 5 bases and 2 bases, in that order; junction bases with no gene match: 5. Germline lookup yields CDR1 SQVTM and CDR2 ANQGSEA. The CDR3 sequence is 13 residues long. DNA of the CDR3: TGCAGCGTTTTTGACAGGGTGAACTATGGCTACACCTTC. It codes for CSVFDRVNYGYTF.

This clonotype was seen only a few times. V and J are TRBV25-1 and TRBJ1-2; no clear D. This CDR3 is 14 amino acids long. Trimming cost V 3 bases and J 3 bases, with 11 bases left between them. Germline V gene data show CDR1 as MGHDK and CDR2 as SYGVNS. For the CDR3, the DNA is TGTGCCAGCAGTGATACTCAGGATTACTATGGCTACACCTTC. This sequence encodes CASSDTQDYYGYTF.

This clonotype was seen ten or more times. J is TRBJ2-3 and V is TRBV29-1; D remains unclear. Trimming removed 6 bases at V and 8 bases at J, with 15 bases between. Germline CDR1 is SQVTM and CDR2 is ANQGSEA. The CDR3 is 12 amino acids. The CDR3 spells CSVENLPGTQYF. The CDR3 coding sequence is TGCAGCGTGGAGAACTTGCCGGGTACGCAGTATTTT.

A few counts support this clonotype. The chain joins TRBV28 to TRBJ2-2; possible D gene TRBD1, 6 bases. The germline CDR1 and CDR2 sequences are MDHEN and SYDVKM. Trimming took 7 bases from V and 0 from J, leaving 9 bases between them. The CDR3 length is 14 residues. The CDR3 reads CASNQGPNTGELFF. The CDR3 coding sequence is TGTGCCAGCAATCAGGGGCCGAACACCGGGGAGCTGTTTTTT.

This clonotype turned up a few times. The gene calls are TRBV29-1 and TRBJ1-2; 8 positions match TRBD1. Germline CDR1 reads SQVTM; CDR2 reads ANQGSEA. The CDR3 runs 11 residues. Trimming took 7 bases from V and 7 from J; bases not matched to a gene: 5. The chain's CDR3 is CSARTGSGYTF. CDR3 DNA: TGCAGCGCACGGACAGGGAGTGGCTACACCTTC.

This chain connects TRBV6-2 or TRBV6-3 to TRBJ2-1; 14 bases map to TRBD2. This CDR3 spans 18 amino acids. The J segment lost 9 bases and the V segment lost 8 bases, leaving 18 bases of the junction unmatched. Looked up from germline, CDR1 is MNHEY and CDR2 is SVGEGT. The DNA of the CDR3 is TGTGCCAGCGCGGAGATCCTGCGGGGACTAGCGGGGGTCAGTGAGCAGTTCTTC. Its translation: CASAEILRGLAGVSEQFF.

This clonotype showed up many times. The chain combines TRBV12-3 or TRBV12-4 with TRBJ1-1; D is unresolved. This CDR3 has 15 residues. V was pared by 3 bases and J by 0 bases, with 11 bases between. The CDR3 spells CASSFGSYMNTEAFF. CDR3 DNA: TGTGCCAGCAGTTTTGGCTCATATATGAACACTGAAGCTTTCTTT.

This clonotype was detected many times. This chain uses TRBV15 with TRBJ2-2; a possible D gene is TRBD2 (5 bases). Germline V CDR1 and CDR2: LNHNV, YYDKDF (reference sequence). Trimming removed 1 base from V and 4 bases from J, with 7 bases in between. The CDR3 covers 14 residues. CDR3 DNA: TGTGCCACCAGCAGAGGGGAGAGCACCGGGGAGCTGTTTTTT. Its protein is CATSRGESTGELFF. Drawing the rest from reference TRBV15 and TRBJ2-2, the complete variable domain is DAMVIQNPRYQVTQFGKPVTLSCSQTLNHNVMYWYQQKSSQAPKLLFHYYDKDFNNEADTPDNFQSRRPNTSFCFLDIRSPGLGDTAMYLCATSRGESTGELFFGEGSRLTVL.

Only a few counts were recorded for this clonotype. The chain couples TRBV20-1 to TRBJ2-7; weak D call: TRBD1 (6 bases). Trimming took 0 bases from V and 0 from J, leaving 9 bases between them. In germline, CDR1 is DFQATT, CDR2 SNEGSKA (reference sequence). CDR3 size: 14 residues. The CDR3 region is CSARDTQGSYEQYF. The CDR3 region has the DNA TGCAGTGCTAGAGATACACAGGGCTCCTACGAGCAGTACTTC.

This clonotype has only a few counts. The chain has TRBV6-1 and TRBJ2-5, with D possibly TRBD1 on 5 matching bases. Germline CDR1 reads MNHNS; CDR2 reads SASEGT. This CDR3 comprises 13 residues. V lost 4 bases to trimming and J lost 2 bases, with 8 bases between them. DNA of the CDR3: TGTGCCAGCAGTGGACAGCTACAAGAGACCCAGTACTTC. Translating it yields CASSGQLQETQYF.

This clonotype was counted at least ten times. The chain has TRBV10-3 and TRBJ1-6; the D is unclear. There are 13 residues in the CDR3. The V gene lost 4 bases and the J gene lost 10 bases, with 11 bases spanning the gap. Germline V gives CDR1 ENHRY, CDR2 SYGVKD. CDR3 DNA: TGTGCCATCAGTGGCAGTTCTGGCTCACCCCTCCACTTT. It codes for CAISGSSGSPLHF.

This clonotype has a handful of counts. The V call is TRBV7-9, the J call TRBJ1-1; D is unclear. The ends were cut back, 2 bases at V and 6 bases at J, with 7 bases in the middle. In germline, CDR1 is SEHNR, CDR2 FQNEAQ (reference sequence). CDR3 size: 12 residues. The CDR3 protein is CASSLSVAEAFF. The CDR3 nucleotides are TGTGCCAGCAGCTTATCGGTCGCTGAAGCTTTCTTT.

This clonotype has a handful of counts. The rearrangement links TRBV7-6 to TRBJ2-5, with D uncertain. From germline, CDR1 is SGHVS and CDR2 FNYEAQ. Trimming took off 5 bases at V and 3 bases at J, with 13 bases between the two ends. The CDR3 loop spans 14 amino acids. CDR3 residues: CASSPGTTKETQYF. The CDR3 bases are TGTGCCAGCAGCCCCGGTACTACTAAAGAGACCCAGTACTTC.

The V gene is TRBV7-2, the J gene TRBJ1-4; D is ambiguous. Germline V gives CDR1 SGHTA, CDR2 FQGNSA. The V end was cut by 8 bases, the J end by 4 bases, with 5 bases between. The CDR3 spans 11 residues. CDR3 DNA: TGTGCCAGCGGCGATAATGAAAAACTGTTTTTT. It yields the protein CASGDNEKLFF.

This clonotype has more than one count but fewer than ten. The chain links TRBV18 to TRBJ2-7; 7 bases are shared with TRBD1. Trimming at V came to 3 bases and at J to 5 bases, leaving 13 bases not matched to a gene. The CDR3 runs 16 residues. In germline, CDR1 is KGHSH, CDR2 LQKENI. As DNA, the CDR3 is TGTGCCAGCTCACCGTTTGTAGTAGGGGGCCAGGACGAGCAGTACTTC. Translation: CASSPFVVGGQDEQYF.

This clonotype was picked up a small number of times. The chain couples TRBV20-1 to TRBJ2-1; 11 bases are a match to TRBD2. The V gene's germline CDR1 is DFQATT and CDR2 SNEGSKA (reference sequence). CDR3 length: 15 amino acids. With V trimmed by 3 bases and J by 4 bases, 5 bases remained unmatched. The CDR3 sequence is CSARRLAGIYNEQFF. The CDR3 DNA reads as TGCAGTGCTAGGAGACTAGCGGGGATATACAATGAGCAGTTCTTC.

V usage is TRBV12-3 or TRBV12-4 and J usage is TRBJ2-3; 8 nucleotides match TRBD1. J gave up 1 base and V 6 bases, and 6 bases lay outside the gene matches. The CDR3 contains 15 residues. DNA of the CDR3: TGTGCCAGCAGGCGTCAGGGGGCAGGCACAGATACGCAGTATTTT. Translating gives CASRRQGAGTDTQYF.

This clonotype was seen many times. The chain employs TRBV6-2 or TRBV6-3 and TRBJ2-1; 7 positions match TRBD2. Germline CDR1 MNHEY, CDR2 SVGEGT. Trimming at V came to 2 bases and at J to 9 bases, leaving 7 bases not matched to a gene. The CDR3 runs 14 residues. CDR3 sequence reads: CASSYPGRGGEQFF. The CDR3 DNA sequence: TGTGCCAGCAGTTACCCGGGGCGCGGGGGTGAGCAGTTCTTC.

V and J are TRBV11-2 and TRBJ2-1; TRBD2 agrees at 8 bases. V lost 0 bases to trimming and J lost 10 bases; unmatched junction nucleotides: 11. Germline loops: CDR1 SGHAT, CDR2 FQNNGV. The CDR3 totals 16 residues. CDR3 nucleotide sequence: TGTGCCAGCAGCTTAGATCGTGGTCTAGCGGGTAGCGAGCAGTTCTTC. Amino acid sequence: CASSLDRGLAGSEQFF.

This clonotype was seen ten or more times. V and J are TRBV7-3 and TRBJ2-5; D possibly corresponds to TRBD1 (6 bases). The CDR3 covers 13 residues. From germline, CDR1 is SGHTA and CDR2 FQGTGA. Trimming took off 5 bases at V and 1 base at J, with 8 bases between the two ends. CDR3 DNA: TGTGCCAGCAGCGGACAGCCCCAAGAGACCCAGTACTTC. The encoded protein is CASSGQPQETQYF.

This clonotype turned up a few times. The chain couples TRBV7-2 to TRBJ1-1, with TRBD1 as a possible D gene (5 bases). The CDR3 length is 16 residues. Germline V gene data show CDR1 as SGHTA and CDR2 as FQGNSA. V was clipped by 5 bases and J by 1 base, with 17 bases between them. CDR3 region: CASSLSSGRRNTEAFF. The CDR3 DNA reads as TGTGCCAGCAGCCTAAGCTCGGGGCGGCGGAACACTGAAGCTTTCTTT.